This entry lists 17 T cell receptor beta chains sequenced from one sample in a study of T cells in localized non-small cell lung cancer. Profiling relied on immunoSEQ multiplex PCR, and the TCRdb table lists in-frame clones only, not all of them. The sample lists around 1,400 clones; just under 20% were seen once. The sequencing here drew on normal lung tissue next to the tumor, taken before any cancer treatment. These receptors were taken from a woman aged 40-70 years with stage II lung adenocarcinoma.

This clone was seen a single time. The CDR3, as DNA: TGCAGCGTCGAAAGTCGGGTTAGCTCCTACGAGCAGTACTTC. Amino acid sequence: CSVESRVSSYEQYF. The V and J genes are TRBV29-1 and TRBJ2-7, with D unclear. Germline CDR1 is SQVTM and CDR2 is ANQGSEA. The CDR3 loop spans 14 amino acids. V lost 6 bases and J 0 bases, leaving 15 bases between the germline ends.

The sample holds a few counts of this clone. The chain couples TRBV6-8 to TRBJ2-5, with 7 nucleotides matching TRBD1. The CDR3 covers 14 residues. J lost 3 bases, V lost 10 bases, and 11 bases had no gene match. The germline V gene has CDR1 MNHGY and CDR2 SAAAGT. CDR3: CATQLPGTEETQYF. The CDR3 DNA sequence: TGTGCCACTCAGCTCCCCGGGACAGAAGAGACCCAGTACTTC.

By its share, this clone is medium-sized. The rearrangement uses TRBV6-8 and TRBJ2-7, with D perhaps TRBD1 (6 bases). V lost 7 bases and J lost 4, with 11 bases in between. CDR1 MNHGY and CDR2 SAAAGT come from the germline V gene. The CDR3 loop spans 12 amino acids. The CDR3 is CASKDRNYEQYF. The DNA of the CDR3 is TGTGCCAGCAAGGACAGAAATTACGAGCAGTACTTC.

The V call is TRBV28, the J call TRBJ1-1, with no clear D. Germline lookup yields CDR1 MDHEN and CDR2 SYDVKM. CDR3 length: 13 amino acids. The CDR3 is CACSYVQNTEAFF. The CDR3 DNA sequence: TGTGCGTGTTCGTATGTGCAAAACACTGAAGCTTTCTTT.

V usage is TRBV28 and J usage is TRBJ1-1, with unresolved D. This CDR3 has 13 residues. In germline, CDR1 is MDHEN, CDR2 SYDVKM. The germline V and J ends were trimmed by 4 bases and 2 bases, with 8 bases remaining between them. The CDR3 region is CASSWVGNTEAFF. The CDR3, as DNA: TGTGCCAGCAGTTGGGTCGGTAACACTGAAGCTTTCTTT.

This clone was picked up a small number of times. The chain carries TRBV28 and TRBJ2-7; possibly TRBD1 for D (6 bases). Germline CDR1 and CDR2: MDHEN and SYDVKM. This CDR3 is 16 amino acids long. V was shortened by 5 bases and J by 5 bases, with 22 bases between the two germline ends. CDR3 DNA: TGTGCCAGCAGTCCTCTGGACCCCCAGGGGATGAACGAGCAGTACTTC. Protein: CASSPLDPQGMNEQYF.

By share, this clone ranks as large. The chain joins TRBV19 to TRBJ1-2; D call uncertain. The CDR3 is 14 residues long. V was pared by 0 bases and J by 5 bases, with 10 bases between. Germline assignment: CDR1 LNHDA and CDR2 SQIVND (reference sequence). As DNA, the CDR3 is TGTGCCAGTAGTATAGATCTACAGAGGTATGGCTACACCTTC. Amino acids: CASSIDLQRYGYTF.

The chain couples TRBV11-3 to TRBJ1-1; unclear D gene. The CDR3 runs to 15 residues. Trimming stripped 2 bases from V and 3 bases from J, with 13 bases between. Germline-derived CDR1 and CDR2 are SGHNT and YENEEA. The CDR3 spells CASSLTGVGDTEAFF. CDR3 nucleotide sequence: TGTGCCAGCAGCTTAACTGGGGTTGGGGACACTGAAGCTTTCTTT.

By share, this clone ranks as large (0.1 to 1%). The J gene is TRBJ1-2, the V gene TRBV12-2; TRBD1, the table's D call, lacks a check against the DNA. TRBV12-2 is labeled a pseudogene. The CDR3 spans 14 residues. The CDR3 DNA follows: TGTGCCGGAAACCTAGGGGATATAGACTATGGCTACACCTTC. Translating gives CAGNLGDIDYGYTF.

The chain combines TRBV9 with TRBJ1-1; weak D call: TRBD1 (5 bases). Germline CDR1 reads SGDLS; CDR2 reads YYNGEE. The CDR3 totals 13 residues. V shed 5 bases and J shed 3 bases, with 11 bases lying between them. The CDR3 reads CASRGERYTEAFF. As DNA, the CDR3 is TGTGCCAGCAGGGGGGAGAGGTACACTGAAGCTTTCTTT.

This clone appeared a few times. This sequence joins TRBV5-1 and TRBJ1-2, with D tentatively TRBD1 (5 bases). This CDR3 is 17 amino acids long. Trimming removed 4 bases from V and 4 bases from J, with 23 bases in between. Germline V lookup: CDR1 SGHRS, CDR2 YFSETQ. CDR3 amino acids: CASSDEGVKGWGYGYTF. The CDR3 bases are TGCGCCAGCAGCGATGAAGGAGTGAAGGGGTGGGGCTATGGCTACACCTTC. Based on the CDR3 plus reference TRBV5-1 and TRBJ1-2, the full variable domain is KAGVTQTPRYLIKTRGQQVTLSCSPISGHRSVSWYQQTPGQGLQFLFEYFSETQRNKGNFPGRFSGRQFSNSRSEMNVSTLELGDSALYLCASSDEGVKGWGYGYTFGSGTRLTVV.

The J gene is TRBJ2-7, the V gene TRBV11-3, with D perhaps TRBD1 (5 bases). The CDR3 spans 14 residues. The germline CDR1 and CDR2 sequences are SGHNT and YENEEA. The V gene lost 4 bases and the J gene lost 3 bases, with 13 bases spanning the gap. The CDR3 spells CASSSGAAIYEQYF. The CDR3 DNA reads as TGTGCCAGCAGCTCTGGGGCGGCAATCTACGAGCAGTACTTC.

By share, this clone counts as medium-sized. V usage is TRBV11-3 and J usage is TRBJ1-1; D unclear. Germline CDR1 SGHNT, CDR2 YENEEA. CDR3 size: 14 residues. Trimming shortened V by 2 bases and J by 3 bases, and 10 bases separated the two germline ends. CDR3 nucleotides: TGTGCCAGCAGCTTACAACTGGTGTACACTGAAGCTTTCTTT. Its translation is CASSLQLVYTEAFF.

A few counts support this clone. The chain employs TRBV6-8 and TRBJ1-2, with D perhaps TRBD1 (6 bases). CDR3 length: 13 amino acids. Germline CDR1 is MNHGY and CDR2 is SAAAGT. Trimming removed 0 bases from V and 8 bases from J, with 10 bases in between. The CDR3 protein is CASSYSNRVGYTF. The DNA for the CDR3 is TGTGCCAGCAGTTACTCGAACAGGGTCGGCTACACCTTC.

This clone is judged medium-sized (0.01 to 0.1%). This chain joins TRBV11-3 and TRBJ2-7, with D tentatively TRBD2 (7 bases). The V gene lost 3 bases and the J gene lost 2 bases, with 14 bases spanning the gap. Germline assignment: CDR1 SGHNT and CDR2 YENEEA. CDR3 length equals 15 residues. This CDR3 is CASSLGGASPYEQYF. CDR3 nucleotide sequence: TGTGCCAGCAGCTTGGGGGGGGCCTCTCCCTACGAGCAGTACTTC.

This clone has just a few counts. CDR3 amino acids: CASSEMRVASPLHF. CDR3 nucleotides: TGTGCCAGCAGTGAAATGAGGGTAGCTTCACCCCTCCACTTT. This chain joins TRBV25-1 and TRBJ1-6, with D uncertain. The germline CDR1 and CDR2 sequences are MGHDK and SYGVNS. The CDR3 spans 14 residues. The V and J ends lost 2 bases and 9 bases respectively, with 11 bases between them.

The chain joins TRBV29-1 to TRBJ2-3; 9 positions match TRBD2. V gave up 6 bases and J gave up 7 bases; unmatched junction bases: 5. The CDR3 contains 12 residues. Germline-derived CDR1 and CDR2 are SQVTM and ANQGSEA. In DNA, the CDR3 is TGCAGCGTCGCCGCGGGGGGGAATACGCAGTATTTT. Translation: CSVAAGGNTQYF.